This TCR beta chain emerged from a study of T-cell memory formation after mild COVID-19 (dated by TCRdb to about 2021). About the investigation overall: TCR sequence clusters from the two donors were found to be largely donor specific. Longitudinal TCRalpha and TCRbeta repertoire sequencing tracked T-cell clones expanding and contracting after mild COVID-19 in two donors. Two young, previously healthy adult volunteers made up the cohort, one male and one female. On the study overall, not on this receptor specifically: Contracting CD4+ clones were located mainly in the CM and EM memory subsets, whereas CD8+ clones were found to be enriched in EMRA. The study included only a couple of mild cases, and larger cohorts that include severe cases with pre-infection samples were judged to be necessary. Clones contracting from day 15 to 85 had balanced CD4/CD8 phenotypes, while a second wave expanding from day 15 to 37 was biased towards CD4+. SARS-CoV-2 specificity of the second-wave clones peaking on day 37 was not confirmed. Some responding clones were detected in pre-infection memory, which suggested that pre-existing cross-reactive memory T cells had joined the SARS-CoV-2 response.

Ficoll-Paque density gradient centrifugation was used to isolate PBMCs. The CDR3 runs 17 residues from the cysteine to the phenylalanine. The kept DNA is CDR3 alone, 51 bases in frame from the first base. V drops 2 bases and J drops 2 bases, leaving 16 bases in between. These reads were obtained on an Illumina NovaSeq 6000. TCRalpha and TCRbeta cDNA libraries were built by 5'RACE with constant-segment primers, adding sample barcodes and unique molecular identifiers. RNA was extracted from every sample with Trizol reagent. Library amplification was performed in two PCR steps, and a second sample barcode and Illumina TruSeq adapters were introduced in the second step. Libraries were sequenced on an Illumina NovaSeq with 2 x 150 bp paired-end reads. For the original study's pipeline: The reads were demultiplexed and collapsed into UMI-guided consensus sequences using migec v1.2.7. Using mixcr v2.1.11, UMI consensuses were aligned to TRA and TRB V and J templates and then assembled into clonotypes. Expanded or contracted clonotypes were those called significant by both edgeR and NoisET, with noise models trained on biological replicates. edgeR calls used a false discovery rate-adjusted p below 0.01 and a log2 fold-change threshold of 1. PCA with hierarchical clustering of max-normalized trajectories of the 1000 most abundant clonotypes was used as exploratory dynamics analysis. Separately sequenced CD4+ and CD8+ repertoires were used to assign a CD4 or CD8 phenotype to each responding clone. TCRdb reprocessing: public reads trimmed at Q25 with fastp, clones called with MiXCR, in-frame beta chains kept. For every CDR3 protein sequence, its rows merge into one entry that carries the most common genes and DNA. These V and J calls originate from TCRdb's pipeline instead of the authors' own analysis. The sample table contains around 400,000 distinct CDR3 sequences; only one count was recorded for 20% to 25% of them. The top ten clones comprise around 9.5% of the sample.

On this clonotype: Its binding antigen is unknown. No per-base quality is available; no much larger clone lies one base away.

The origin of this receptor is an adult woman who had mild COVID-19 (a few samples of this study predate the infection). The sample titles of this study are shuffled in the database, so cell type and time point are left out; the donor was told from shared clones. The specimen was PBMCs or a T cell subset sorted from them (not recorded which). This chain joins TRBV12-3 or TRBV12-4 to TRBJ1-3, with the D segment identity uncertain. CDR3 sequence: CASSLMGSFWAGNTIYF. The nucleotide sequence reads as follows: TGTGCCAGCAGTTTAATGGGGTCATTTTGGGCTGGAAACACCATATATTTT.